Shown below are 5 T cell receptor beta chains from a single sample sequenced in a study of T cell repertoires in cytomegalovirus infection. For these receptors, no antigen is known. TCRdb re-called the reads through MiXCR, storing one row per CDR3 protein. The table shows about a million distinct CDR3 sequences, with under 40% occurring only once. The source was cultured CD8+ T cells from PBMCs, collected from culture after CMV antigen stimulation. The receptors were gathered from a human donor in good health (CMV status not recorded). Some clones in this sample may be carry-over from other donors' samples.

A remark on this clonotype: A much larger clonotype is one base distant, so this may be a read error. The chain combines TRBV6-6 with TRBJ2-6, with D hard to call. The CDR3 runs to 11 residues. Germline V gives CDR1 MNHNY, CDR2 SVGAGI (reference sequence). V lost 10 bases, J lost 0 bases, and 1 base lay in between. The CDR3 coding sequence is TGTGCCACCTCTGGGGCCAACGTCCTGACTTTC. Its protein is CATSGANVLTF.

This clonotype was seen a few times. The chain employs TRBV7-8 and TRBJ1-6; the D is unclear. With 4 bases removed from V and 7 bases from J, the gap between germline ends came to 11 bases. The CDR3 is 14 residues long. Germline CDR1 SGHVS, CDR2 FQNEAQ. The CDR3 reads CASSSTILNSPLHF. CDR3 coding DNA: TGTGCCAGCAGCTCTACAATTTTGAATTCACCCCTCCACTTT.

This clonotype was counted a few times. This rearrangement joins TRBV27 to TRBJ1-5; TRBD1 is a possible D gene (6 bases). V was pared by 5 bases and J by 3 bases, with 20 bases between. The CDR3 covers 17 residues. Germline V CDR1 and CDR2: MNHEY, SMNVEV (reference sequence). CDR3 bases: TGTGCCAGCAGTCCCCGAGGGACACAGCGTTTCAATCAGCCCCAGCATTTT. Its translation is CASSPRGTQRFNQPQHF.

The table lists this clonotype with a few counts. The V gene is TRBV7-8, the J gene TRBJ2-2, with D perhaps matching TRBD1 (6 bases). CDR3 size: 17 residues. The germline gives CDR1 SGHVS, CDR2 FQNEAQ. V was pared by 5 bases and J by 0 bases, with 16 bases between. CDR3 coding DNA: TGTGCCAGCAGCCACTCGACAGGAACAGCGAACACCGGGGAGCTGTTTTTT. Translated: CASSHSTGTANTGELFF.

The chain is built from TRBV7-9 and TRBJ1-1; D perhaps matches TRBD1 (6 bases). In germline, CDR1 is SEHNR, CDR2 FQNEAQ (reference sequence). V was cut by 5 bases and J by 4 bases, with 17 bases left in between. CDR3 size: 15 residues. Here the CDR3 DNA reads TGTGCCAGCAGCCCCGTTACGGGGGCGGGCACTGAAGCTTTCTTT. Encoded protein: CASSPVTGAGTEAFF. Complete variable domain (other parts from reference TRBV7-9 and TRBJ1-1): DTGVSQNPRHKITKRGQNVTFRCDPISEHNRLYWYRQTLGQGPEFLTYFQNEAQLEKSRLLSDRFSAERPKGSFSTLEIQRTEQGDSAMYLCASSPVTGAGTEAFFGQGTRLTVV.